The present T cell receptor beta chain was sequenced within a study of T cells in Graves' hyperthyroidism and ophthalmopathy. The TCR beta CDR3 regions underwent amplification using RNA transcripts as the source. During a first-round RT-PCR of the TCR CDR3, the HTBI primer set was used. MiXCR, applied by TCRdb to the multiplex PCR reads, yields one record per CDR3 protein. The sample includes around 700,000 distinct CDR3 sequences, about 19% of them seen just once. As to this clonotype: The antigen is unknown.

Deletions cut 2 bases from V and 5 bases from J, with 21 bases between. The CDR3 spans 17 residues. Germline assignment: CDR1 SEHNR and CDR2 FQNEAQ (reference sequence). Study-level points and caveats: Median prediction lead before ophthalmopathy onset was around seven months with the model. Most clonotypes expanded in thyroid above 0.001 were likewise present in blood.

Diagnosis of hyperthyroidism was new in patients aged 18 to 65, and its duration was under 2 months. PBMCs were collected from an approximately 9.3 ml volume of fresh peripheral blood. The clonotype was recovered from a woman aged 50 to 65 with Graves' hyperthyroidism that later progressed to Graves' ophthalmopathy. The chain couples TRBV7-9 to TRBJ2-5; D perhaps matches TRBD1 (6 bases). Material for sequencing was blood. The CDR3 DNA sequence: TGTGCCAGCAGCTTATATCCGGGCGTTTGGGGGCGTGAGACCCAGTACTTC. Amino acid sequence: CASSLYPGVWGRETQYF.